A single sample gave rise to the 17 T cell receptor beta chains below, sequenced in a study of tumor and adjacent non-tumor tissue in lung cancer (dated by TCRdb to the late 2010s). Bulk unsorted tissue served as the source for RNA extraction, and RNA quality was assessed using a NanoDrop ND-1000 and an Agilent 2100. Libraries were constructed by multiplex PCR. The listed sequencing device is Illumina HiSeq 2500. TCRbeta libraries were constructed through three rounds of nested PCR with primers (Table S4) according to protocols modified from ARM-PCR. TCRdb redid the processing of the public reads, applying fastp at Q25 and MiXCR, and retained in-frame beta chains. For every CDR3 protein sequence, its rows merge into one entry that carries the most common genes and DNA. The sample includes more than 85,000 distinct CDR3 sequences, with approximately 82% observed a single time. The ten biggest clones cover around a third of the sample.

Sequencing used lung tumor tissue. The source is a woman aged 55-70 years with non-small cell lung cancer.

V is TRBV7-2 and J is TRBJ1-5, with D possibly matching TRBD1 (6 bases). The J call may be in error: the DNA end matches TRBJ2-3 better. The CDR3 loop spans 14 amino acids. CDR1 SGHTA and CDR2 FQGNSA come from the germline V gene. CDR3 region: CASSSGTKNQPQYF. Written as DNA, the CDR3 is TGTGCCAGCAGCTCCGGGACAAAGAATCAGCCCCAGTATTTT.

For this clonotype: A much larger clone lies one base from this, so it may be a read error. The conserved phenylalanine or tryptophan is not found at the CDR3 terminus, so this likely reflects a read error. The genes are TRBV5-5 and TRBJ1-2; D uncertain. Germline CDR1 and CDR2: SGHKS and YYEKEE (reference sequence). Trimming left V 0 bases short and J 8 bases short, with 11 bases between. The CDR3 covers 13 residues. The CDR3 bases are TGTGCCAGCAGCTTGGTCGACCTCTCGGGCTACACCGTC. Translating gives CASSLVDLSGYTV.

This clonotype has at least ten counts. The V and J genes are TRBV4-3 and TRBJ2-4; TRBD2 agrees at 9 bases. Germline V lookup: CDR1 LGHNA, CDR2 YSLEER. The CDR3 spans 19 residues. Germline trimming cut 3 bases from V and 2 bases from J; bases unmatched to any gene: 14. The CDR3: CASSHLGGESGRTKNIQYF. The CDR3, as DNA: TGCGCCAGCAGCCATCTCGGAGGGGAAAGCGGGAGGACCAAAAACATTCAGTACTTC.

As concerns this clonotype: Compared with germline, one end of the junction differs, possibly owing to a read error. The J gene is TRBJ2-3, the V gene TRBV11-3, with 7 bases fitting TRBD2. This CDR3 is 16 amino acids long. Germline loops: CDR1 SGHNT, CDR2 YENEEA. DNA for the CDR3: TGTGTCAGCAGCTCAGGACTAGATGGGGCCACAGATACACAGTATTTT. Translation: CVSSSGLDGATDTQYF.

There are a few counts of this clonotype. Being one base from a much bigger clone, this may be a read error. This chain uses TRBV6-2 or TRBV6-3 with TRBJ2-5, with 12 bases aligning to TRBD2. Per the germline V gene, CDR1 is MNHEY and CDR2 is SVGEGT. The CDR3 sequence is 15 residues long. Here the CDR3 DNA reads TGTGCCAGCAGTTACCTGACTAGCGGGAGAGAGACCCGGTACTTC. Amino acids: CASSYLTSGRETRYF.

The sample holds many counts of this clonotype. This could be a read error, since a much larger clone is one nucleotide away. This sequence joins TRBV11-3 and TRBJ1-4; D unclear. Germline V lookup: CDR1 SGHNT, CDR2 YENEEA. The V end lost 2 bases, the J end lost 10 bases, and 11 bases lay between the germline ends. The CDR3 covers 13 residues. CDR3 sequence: CASSLQSGGKLFF. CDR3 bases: TGTGCCAGCAGCTTACAATCCGGAGGAAAACTGTTTTTT.

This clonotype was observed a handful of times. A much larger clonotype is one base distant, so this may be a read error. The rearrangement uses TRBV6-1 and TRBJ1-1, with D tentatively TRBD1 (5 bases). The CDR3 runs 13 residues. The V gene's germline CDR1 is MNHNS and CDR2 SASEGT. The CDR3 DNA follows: TGTGTCAGCAGTGGGGACCGAGACACTGAAGCTTTCTTT. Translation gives CVSSGDRDTEAFF.

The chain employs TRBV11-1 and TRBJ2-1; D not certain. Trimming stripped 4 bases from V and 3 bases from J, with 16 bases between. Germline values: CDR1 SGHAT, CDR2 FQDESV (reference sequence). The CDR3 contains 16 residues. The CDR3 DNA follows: TGTGCCAGCAGCTCTTCAGGTTCGAGCTACTACAATGAGCAGTTCTTC. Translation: CASSSSGSSYYNEQFF.

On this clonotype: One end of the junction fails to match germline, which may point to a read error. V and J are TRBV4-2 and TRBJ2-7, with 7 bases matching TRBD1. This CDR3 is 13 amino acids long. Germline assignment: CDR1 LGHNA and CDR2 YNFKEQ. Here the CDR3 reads CACRLGQTCEQCF. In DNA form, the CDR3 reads TGTGCCTGCAGATTGGGACAGACCTGCGAGCAGTGCTTC.

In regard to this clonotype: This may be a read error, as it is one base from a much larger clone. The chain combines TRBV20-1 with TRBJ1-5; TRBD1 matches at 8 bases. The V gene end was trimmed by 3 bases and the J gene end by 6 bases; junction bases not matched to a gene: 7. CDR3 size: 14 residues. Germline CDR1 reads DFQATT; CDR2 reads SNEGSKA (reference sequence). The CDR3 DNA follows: TGCAGTGCTAGCTCAGCAGGGGGCGGTCAGCCCCAGCATTTT. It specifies CSASSAGGGQPQHF.

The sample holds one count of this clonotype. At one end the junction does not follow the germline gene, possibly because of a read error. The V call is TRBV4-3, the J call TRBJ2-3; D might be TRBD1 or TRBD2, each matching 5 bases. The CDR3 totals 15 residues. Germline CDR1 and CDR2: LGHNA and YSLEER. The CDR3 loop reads CASSQVGVVTDMQYF. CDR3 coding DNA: TGCGCCAGCAGCCAAGTGGGGGTGGTCACAGATATGCAGTATTTT.

The CDR3, as DNA: TGTGCCAGCTGCCTATACTCAAGTAACACTGAAGCTTTCTTT. This encodes CASCLYSSNTEAFF. This sequence joins TRBV6-6 and TRBJ1-1; D unresolved. This CDR3 has 14 residues. Germline CDR1 and CDR2: MNHNY and SVGAGI (reference sequence). V lost 8 bases and J lost 2, with 15 bases in between.

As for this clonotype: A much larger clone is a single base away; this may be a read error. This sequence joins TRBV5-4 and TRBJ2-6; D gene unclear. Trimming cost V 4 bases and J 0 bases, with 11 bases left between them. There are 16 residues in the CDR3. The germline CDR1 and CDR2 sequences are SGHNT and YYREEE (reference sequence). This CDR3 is CASSVFLSSGANVLTF. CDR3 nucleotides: TGTGCCAGCAGCGTGTTTCTATCCTCTGGGGCCAACGTCCTGACTTTC.

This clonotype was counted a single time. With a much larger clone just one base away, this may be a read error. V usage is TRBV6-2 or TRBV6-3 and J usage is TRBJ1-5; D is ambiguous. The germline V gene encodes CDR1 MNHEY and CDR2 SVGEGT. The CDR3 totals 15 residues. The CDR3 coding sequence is TGTGCCGGCAGTTACATGGGGATTAGCAATCAGCCCCAGCATTTT. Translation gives CAGSYMGISNQPQHF.

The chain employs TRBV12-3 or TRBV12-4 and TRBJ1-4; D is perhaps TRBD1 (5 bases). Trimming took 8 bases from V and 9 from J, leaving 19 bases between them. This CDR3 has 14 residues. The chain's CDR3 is CASGSYGARKKLFF. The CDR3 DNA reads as TGTGCCAGCGGTTCCTACGGGGCAAGGAAAAAACTGTTTTTT.

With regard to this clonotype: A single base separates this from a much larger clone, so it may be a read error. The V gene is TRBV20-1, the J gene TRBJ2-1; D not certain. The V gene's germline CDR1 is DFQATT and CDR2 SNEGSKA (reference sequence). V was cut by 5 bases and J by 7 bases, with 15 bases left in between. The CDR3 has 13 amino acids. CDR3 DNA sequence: TGCAGTGCTGATATAGATATCAGGAATGAGCAGTTCTTC. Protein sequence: CSADIDIRNEQFF.

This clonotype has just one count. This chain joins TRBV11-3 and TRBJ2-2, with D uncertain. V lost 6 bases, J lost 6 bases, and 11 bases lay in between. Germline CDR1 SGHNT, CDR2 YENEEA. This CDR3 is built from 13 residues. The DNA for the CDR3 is TGTGCCAGCAGAATGGTAGGGTCCGGGGAGCTGTTTTTT. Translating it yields CASRMVGSGELFF.